Presented here are 30 T cell receptor beta chains from one specimen sequenced in a study of control samples from healthy donors and cancer patients. Data came from immunoSEQ multiplex PCR; TCRdb stores just in-frame clones and leaves some out. The table lists 75,000 to 90,000 clones, about nine tenths of them singletons. Sequences were obtained from PBMCs. These TCRs come from a woman aged 50 to 60 with colorectal cancer.

The rearrangement links TRBV28 to TRBJ2-7; 8 nucleotides match TRBD2. This CDR3 contains 14 residues. The J segment lost 4 bases and the V segment lost 6 bases, leaving 8 bases of the junction unmatched. Germline-derived CDR1 and CDR2 are MDHEN and SYDVKM. CDR3 DNA sequence: TGTGCCAGCAGCCAGCGGGGGTGGGGTTACGAGCAGTACGTC. This translates into CASSQRGWGYEQYV.

V and J are TRBV6-2 or TRBV6-3 and TRBJ2-5; D is unclear. The CDR3 is made up of 13 amino acids. Trimming took 5 bases from V and 0 from J, leaving 7 bases between them. In germline, CDR1 is MNHEY, CDR2 SVGEGT. The CDR3 protein is CASSRDYQETQYF. CDR3 DNA: TGTGCCAGCAGTCGTGATTACCAAGAGACCCAGTACTTC.

V and J are TRBV10-1 and TRBJ2-2, with no clear D. Germline V lookup: CDR1 WNHNN, CDR2 SYGVQD (reference sequence). The CDR3 consists of 12 residues. Trimming removed 0 bases from V and 9 bases from J, with 5 bases in between. This chain's CDR3 is CASSESGWELFF. The CDR3 DNA is TGCGCCAGCAGTGAGTCCGGGTGGGAGCTGTTTTTT.

The V and J genes are TRBV6-5 and TRBJ1-3, with no clear D. With 8 bases removed from V and 2 bases from J, the gap between germline ends came to 13 bases. CDR1 is MNHEY and CDR2 is SVGAGI in the germline V gene. The CDR3 is made up of 14 amino acids. For the CDR3, the DNA is TGTGCCAGCGGATTATGGGGAACTGGAAACACCATATATTTT. Its protein is CASGLWGTGNTIYF.

This sequence joins TRBV5-5 and TRBJ1-2; D is unclear. Deletions cut 3 bases from V and 7 bases from J, with 13 bases between. There are 13 residues in the CDR3. CDR1 SGHKS and CDR2 YYEKEE come from the germline V gene (reference sequence). The CDR3 protein is CASSWPAGFGYTF. The CDR3 DNA sequence: TGTGCCAGCAGCTGGCCGGCGGGGTTTGGCTACACCTTC.

The CDR3 reads CASRGQGRSGELFF. CDR3 DNA sequence: TGTGCCAGCAGGGGGCAGGGGCGATCCGGGGAGCTGTTTTTT. V gene TRBV2 combines with J gene TRBJ2-2, with a possible D match to TRBD1 (6 bases). The CDR3 loop spans 14 amino acids. Deletions cut 6 bases from V and 6 bases from J, with 14 bases between. CDR1 SNHLY and CDR2 FYNNEI come from the germline V gene.

Worth noting for this clone: At one end, the junction sequence differs from germline, possibly due to a read error. The V and J genes are TRBV5-1 and TRBJ1-4; TRBD1 agrees at 8 bases. Germline-derived CDR1 and CDR2 are SGHRS and YFSETQ. This CDR3 contains 15 residues. CDR3 sequence reads: CASSLGGTGSEKLFF. CDR3 DNA sequence: TGCGCCAGCAGTTTGGGAGGGACAGGATCTGAAAAACTGTTTTTT.

The gene calls are TRBV30 and TRBJ1-5; D may be TRBD1 (5 bases). The V gene's germline CDR1 is GTSNPN and CDR2 SVGIG (reference sequence). This CDR3 contains 15 residues. V lost 2 bases to trimming and J lost 3 bases, with 14 bases between them. As DNA, the CDR3 is TGTGCCTGGAGTCTCTCAGGGAGTATCAATCAGCCCCAGCATTTT. Its translation: CAWSLSGSINQPQHF.

The V call is TRBV10-2, the J call TRBJ2-3, with TRBD2 identical over 8 bases. With V trimmed by 4 bases and J by 5 bases, 5 bases remained unmatched. This CDR3 spans 14 amino acids. The V gene's germline CDR1 is WSHSY and CDR2 SAAADI. Written as DNA, the CDR3 is TGCGCCAGCAGTGGTAGCGGGGCGGGAGATACGCAGTATTTT. Its protein product is CASSGSGAGDTQYF.

This clone occurred once. This chain uses TRBV4-3 with TRBJ1-2; tentative D call: TRBD1 (6 bases). The germline gives CDR1 LGHNA, CDR2 YSLEER. The V end lost 0 bases, the J end lost 4 bases, and 12 bases lay between the germline ends. There are 15 residues in the CDR3. CDR3 in amino acids: CASSQDGGGGYGYTF. The CDR3 bases are TGCGCCAGCAGCCAAGATGGGGGCGGCGGCTATGGCTACACCTTC.

V usage is TRBV7-3 and J usage is TRBJ2-1; D may be TRBD1 or TRBD2 (5 bases each). The CDR3 length is 15 residues. Trimming shortened V by 5 bases and J by 6 bases, and 17 bases separated the two germline ends. Germline lookup yields CDR1 SGHTA and CDR2 FQGTGA. CDR3 coding DNA: TGTGCCAGCAGCCCCTCTCGGGGCCAAATCAATGAGCAGTTCTTC. Its translation is CASSPSRGQINEQFF.

This chain connects TRBV12-3 or TRBV12-4 to TRBJ2-5; 8 bases are a match to TRBD1. The CDR3 is 13 amino acids. V shed 3 bases and J 5 bases; nucleotides not matched to a gene: 2. CDR3 in DNA: TGTGCCAGCAGTTTCTCAGGGGGCGAGACCCAGTACTTC. Amino acid sequence: CASSFSGGETQYF.

The chain couples TRBV9 to TRBJ1-5, with D possibly being TRBD1 (5 bases). Trimming pared 1 base from V and 10 bases from J, leaving 21 bases between. The CDR3 sequence is 16 residues long. Germline values: CDR1 SGDLS, CDR2 YYNGEE. CDR3 amino acids: CASSVNLAAGRAPQHF. Written as DNA, the CDR3 is TGTGCCAGCAGCGTAAACTTGGCGGCAGGGAGGGCACCCCAGCATTTT.

CDR3 amino acids: CASSQGPTTGELFF. CDR3 sequence (DNA): TGCGCCAGCAGCCAGGGACCGACCACCGGGGAGCTGTTTTTT. The chain couples TRBV4-3 to TRBJ2-2; D may be TRBD1 or TRBD2 (5 bases each). The CDR3 runs to 14 residues. V lost 3 bases, J lost 4 bases, and 9 bases lay in between. CDR1 and CDR2 from the germline V gene are LGHNA and YSLEER.

The chain carries TRBV2 and TRBJ1-2; 7 nucleotides match TRBD1. Germline V gives CDR1 SNHLY, CDR2 FYNNEI. J was trimmed by 4 bases and V by 5 bases; bases with no gene match: 7. The CDR3 totals 14 residues. The CDR3 region has the DNA TGTGCCAGCAGTCAAAAGGGACAGCCCTATGGCTACACCTTC. Amino acid sequence: CASSQKGQPYGYTF.

V is TRBV4-3 and J is TRBJ1-6, with D tentatively TRBD1 (5 bases). V was shortened by 0 bases and J by 7 bases, with 13 bases between the two germline ends. The CDR3 is 16 residues long. CDR1 LGHNA and CDR2 YSLEER come from the germline V gene. The CDR3 loop reads CASSQDARVGNSPLHF. As DNA, the CDR3 is TGCGCCAGCAGCCAAGATGCCAGGGTAGGAAATTCACCCCTCCACTTT.

The chain employs TRBV11-1 and TRBJ2-1; weak D call: TRBD1 (5 bases). Germline CDR1 and CDR2: SGHAT and FQDESV (reference sequence). V lost 5 bases and J lost 6, with 11 bases in between. The CDR3 length is 13 residues. CDR3 residues: CASSPDKVNEQFF. As DNA, the CDR3 is TGTGCCAGCAGCCCGGACAAGGTCAATGAGCAGTTCTTC.

The rearrangement uses TRBV7-3 and TRBJ2-3; TRBD2 might be the D (6 bases). Trimming pared 1 base from V and 4 bases from J, leaving 12 bases between. Per germline, CDR1 SGHTA and CDR2 FQGTGA. The CDR3 length is 15 residues. The CDR3 sequence: CASSLRAAGSDTQYF. The CDR3 coding sequence is TGTGCCAGCAGCTTAAGGGCGGCGGGGTCAGATACGCAGTATTTT.

The chain employs TRBV4-3 and TRBJ2-3, with 14 bases matching TRBD2. The CDR3 extends over 18 amino acids. Germline loops: CDR1 LGHNA, CDR2 YSLEER. Trimming removed 0 bases from V and 1 base from J; junction bases left unmatched: 3. CDR3: CASSQDGLAGGRTDTQYF. CDR3 bases: TGCGCCAGCAGCCAAGATGGACTAGCGGGGGGACGCACAGATACGCAGTATTTT.

V is TRBV10-3 and J is TRBJ2-1, with TRBD1 matching over 8 bases. This CDR3 comprises 13 residues. Germline V gives CDR1 ENHRY, CDR2 SYGVKD. V dropped 9 bases and J dropped 6; count of bases not matched to a gene: 7. The CDR3 DNA is TGTGCCATATCGGGACAGGTCAGCAATGAGCAGTTCTTC. This sequence encodes CAISGQVSNEQFF.

The genes are TRBV3-1 (or the pseudogene TRBV3-2) and TRBJ1-2; 11 positions match TRBD1. The germline V gene has CDR1 LGHDT and CDR2 YNNKEL (reference sequence). The CDR3 covers 16 residues. J was trimmed by 6 bases and V by 1 base; bases with no gene match: 7. The CDR3 nucleotides read TGTGCCAGCAGCCAAGGCCCGGGACAGGGGGGGCATGGCTACACCTTC. Translating gives CASSQGPGQGGHGYTF.

The rearrangement links TRBV6-5 to TRBJ2-3, with D tentatively TRBD1 (5 bases). Per germline, CDR1 MNHEY and CDR2 SVGAGI. Trimming took 7 bases from V and 0 from J, leaving 8 bases between them. The CDR3 length is 13 residues. The CDR3 protein is CASTDSSTDTQYF. CDR3 bases: TGTGCCAGCACCGACAGTAGCACAGATACGCAGTATTTT.

This clone has just a few counts. The V and J genes are TRBV30 and TRBJ1-6; D gene uncertain. The length of the CDR3 is 13 residues. Trimming left V 3 bases short and J 4 bases short, with 7 bases between. Per germline, CDR1 GTSNPN and CDR2 SVGIG (reference sequence). CDR3 in amino acids: CAWRARYNSPLHF. The DNA for the CDR3 is TGTGCCTGGAGGGCCCGTTATAATTCACCCCTCCACTTT.

This clone was detected only once. The J gene is TRBJ1-2, the V gene TRBV6-5; weak D call: TRBD1 (5 bases). The V gene lost 2 bases and the J gene lost 7 bases, with 14 bases spanning the gap. The CDR3 is 14 amino acids. Germline V CDR1 and CDR2: MNHEY, SVGAGI. CDR3 in DNA: TGTGCCAGCAGTTACGTAAGAGGGGTTGGTGGCTACACCTTC. Translated, it gives CASSYVRGVGGYTF.

The chain couples TRBV28 to TRBJ1-4; D possibly corresponds to TRBD1 (5 bases). Trimming cost V 5 bases and J 11 bases, with 21 bases left between them. Germline CDR1 reads MDHEN; CDR2 reads SYDVKM. The length of the CDR3 is 15 residues. As DNA, the CDR3 is TGTGCCAGCAGTACGCCGACAGTAACCGGAGCGAAACTGTTTTTT. Amino acids: CASSTPTVTGAKLFF.

This chain uses TRBV14 with TRBJ1-2, with D unclear. The V gene lost 1 base and the J gene lost 5 bases, with 11 bases spanning the gap. This CDR3 is 14 amino acids long. Germline values: CDR1 SGHDN, CDR2 FVKESK. DNA for the CDR3: TGTGCCAGCAGCCAAGGTCGGGGTGGGTATGGCTACACCTTC. It yields the protein CASSQGRGGYGYTF.

This clone was observed once. This chain links TRBV6-1 with TRBJ1-3; D is uncertain. Germline-derived CDR1 and CDR2 are MNHNS and SASEGT. The CDR3 consists of 15 residues. Trimming removed 2 bases from V and 0 bases from J, with 8 bases in between. CDR3 DNA sequence: TGTGCCAGCAGTGAAACCCCCAGCTCTGGAAACACCATATATTTT. Protein product: CASSETPSSGNTIYF.

J is TRBJ1-2 and V is TRBV3-1 (or the pseudogene TRBV3-2); the D gene is possibly TRBD1 (6 bases). The CDR3 is 17 residues long. Germline CDR1 and CDR2: LGHDT and YNNKEL (reference sequence). Between the trimmed V and J ends, which lost 5 bases and 1 base, there was a span of 20 bases. CDR3 loop: CASSKHTDSSFNYGYTF. CDR3 nucleotide sequence: TGTGCCAGCAGCAAACACACGGACAGCTCGTTTAACTATGGCTACACCTTC.

This chain joins TRBV5-1 and TRBJ2-1, with no clear D. CDR1 is SGHRS, CDR2 YFSETQ, per germline. This CDR3 spans 14 amino acids. The V gene lost 0 bases and the J gene lost 8 bases, with 12 bases spanning the gap. The CDR3 DNA is TGCGCCAGCAGCTTGGTAATTGCTAACGATGAGCAGTTCTTC. Translated, it gives CASSLVIANDEQFF.

The chain uses TRBV5-8 and TRBJ2-3; TRBD2 is a possible D gene (6 bases). Per germline, CDR1 SGHTS and CDR2 YDEGEE. The CDR3 has 15 residues. Trimming shortened V by 1 base and J by 4 bases, and 13 bases separated the two germline ends. CDR3 coding DNA: TGTGCCAGCAGCTTGACTAGCCAACGGGCAGATACGCAGTATTTT. It specifies CASSLTSQRADTQYF.